What follows are 30 T cell receptor beta chains derived from one specimen sequenced in a study of blood T cell repertoires in COVID-19. Clones were sequenced by immunoSEQ multiplex PCR, and TCRdb holds only the in-frame ones, with some missing. The sample includes 120,000 or so clones, 70% to 90% of them seen just once. Specimen: peripheral blood. The receptors originated from a middle-aged man with acute or convalescent COVID-19.

This chain connects TRBV14 to TRBJ1-1; possible D gene TRBD1, 5 bases. Deletions cut 4 bases from V and 1 base from J, with 16 bases between. The CDR3 spans 16 residues. Looked up from germline, CDR1 is SGHDN and CDR2 is FVKESK. CDR3 DNA: TGTGCCAGCAGCCCCCCTTGGGGCATGCCGAACACTGAAGCTTTCTTT. Amino acid sequence: CASSPPWGMPNTEAFF.

The V and J genes are TRBV7-2 and TRBJ2-2, with D perhaps matching TRBD2 (6 bases). V lost 5 bases to trimming and J lost 0 bases, with 10 bases between them. From germline, CDR1 is SGHTA and CDR2 FQGNSA. This CDR3 comprises 15 residues. The CDR3 loop is CASSLGLPNTGELFF. The CDR3 DNA sequence: TGTGCCAGCAGCCTAGGACTACCGAACACCGGGGAGCTGTTTTTT.

The chain is built from TRBV27 and TRBJ1-2; 11 bases map to TRBD1. The CDR3 totals 14 residues. V lost 8 bases to trimming and J lost 6 bases; unmatched junction nucleotides: 8. Germline loops: CDR1 MNHEY, CDR2 SMNVEV (reference sequence). The CDR3 DNA follows: TGTGCCAGCGGACAGGGGGCGCCTGTCCATGGCTACACCTTC. Translated: CASGQGAPVHGYTF.

This rearrangement joins TRBV11-3 to TRBJ2-5; D is possibly TRBD1 (5 bases). In germline, CDR1 is SGHNT, CDR2 YENEEA. CDR3 length: 13 residues. V was trimmed by 5 bases and J by 3 bases, leaving 10 bases between them. CDR3 coding DNA: TGTGCCAGCAGCCCAGGGCCCAAAGAGACCCAGTACTTC. Residues: CASSPGPKETQYF. The variable domain in full, completed from reference TRBV11-3 and TRBJ2-5, reads EAGVVQSPRYKIIEKKQPVAFWCNPISGHNTLYWYLQNLGQGPELLIRYENEEAVDDSQLPKDRFSAERLKGVDSTLKIQPAELGDSAVYLCASSPGPKETQYFGPGTRLLVL.

This chain uses TRBV6-6 with TRBJ1-6; D is unclear. This CDR3 region has 15 residues. Trimming shortened V by 2 bases and J by 5 bases, and 10 bases separated the two germline ends. The germline CDR1 and CDR2 sequences are MNHNY and SVGAGI (reference sequence). CDR3 DNA: TGTGCCAGCAGTTACCAGCTTCGGGATAATTCACCCCTCCACTTT. Translation: CASSYQLRDNSPLHF.

The rearrangement joins TRBV5-6 to TRBJ1-2; 12 bases map to TRBD1. Germline CDR1 and CDR2: SGHDT and YYEEEE. Germline trimming cut 5 bases from V and 4 bases from J; bases unmatched to any gene: 18. This CDR3 is 19 amino acids long. The CDR3 DNA sequence: TGTGCCAGCAGTTCCCGCCGGGACAGGGGGCTGTTGGAAGGCTATGGCTACACCTTC. Protein: CASSSRRDRGLLEGYGYTF. Supplemented by reference TRBV5-6 and TRBJ1-2, the full variable domain reads DAGVTQSPTHLIKTRGQQVTLRCSPKSGHDTVSWYQQALGQGPQFIFQYYEEEERQRGNFPDRFSGHQFPNYSSELNVNALLLGDSALYLCASSSRRDRGLLEGYGYTFGSGTRLTVV.

A note on this clone: This CDR3 is also generated by other DNA sequences in the sample. The chain joins TRBV28 to TRBJ1-6; possible D gene TRBD1, 6 bases. V shed 2 bases and J shed 10 bases, with 12 bases lying between them. CDR3 length equals 14 residues. The germline CDR1 and CDR2 sequences are MDHEN and SYDVKM. The CDR3 reads CASSLRRGRSPLHF. DNA for the CDR3: TGTGCCAGCAGTTTACGCAGGGGAAGGTCACCCCTCCACTTT.

V gene TRBV27 combines with J gene TRBJ1-2, with D tentatively TRBD1 (6 bases). The CDR3 consists of 13 residues. The V end lost 8 bases, the J end lost 7 bases, and 17 bases lay between the germline ends. Germline lookup yields CDR1 MNHEY and CDR2 SMNVEV (reference sequence). The CDR3 DNA is TGTGCCAGCGCCAAAGACCAGGGGATTGGCTACACCTTC. It codes for CASAKDQGIGYTF.

The table lists this clone with a few counts. The J gene is TRBJ1-5, the V gene TRBV7-6; TRBD1 is a possible D gene (5 bases). The length of the CDR3 is 15 residues. V dropped 0 bases and J dropped 7 bases, with 13 bases sitting between them. CDR1 is SGHVS, CDR2 FNYEAQ, per germline. The CDR3 spells CASSLARGSGQPQHF. CDR3 in DNA: TGTGCCAGCAGCTTAGCGCGGGGGTCAGGACAGCCCCAGCATTTT. Based on the CDR3 plus reference TRBV7-6 and TRBJ1-5, the full variable domain is GAGVSQSPRYKVTKRGQDVALRCDPISGHVSLYWYRQALGQGPEFLTYFNYEAQQDKSGLPNDRFSAERPEGSISTLTIQRTEQRDSAMYRCASSLARGSGQPQHFGDGTRLSIL.

This clone was detected many times. This chain links TRBV11-3 with TRBJ2-7; D perhaps matches TRBD2 (7 bases). V was clipped by 5 bases and J by 2 bases, with 13 bases between them. This CDR3 is built from 14 residues. The germline V gene encodes CDR1 SGHNT and CDR2 YENEEA. CDR3 loop: CASSPGAGAYEQYF. CDR3 bases: TGTGCCAGCAGCCCAGGGGCGGGGGCCTACGAGCAGTACTTC.

This chain links TRBV30 with TRBJ2-3, with TRBD1 matching 10 bases. Germline CDR1 GTSNPN, CDR2 SVGIG (reference sequence). The V gene end was trimmed by 1 base and the J gene end by 3 bases; junction bases not matched to a gene: 7. The CDR3 covers 16 residues. In DNA form, the CDR3 reads TGTGCCTGGAGTGAGACAGGGGGCGCCGTGACAGATACGCAGTATTTT. This sequence encodes CAWSETGGAVTDTQYF.

The chain carries TRBV20-1 and TRBJ2-4; weak D call: TRBD1 (5 bases). The CDR3 is made up of 14 amino acids. Germline lookup yields CDR1 DFQATT and CDR2 SNEGSKA (reference sequence). V was pared by 3 bases and J by 2 bases, with 11 bases between. CDR3 protein: CSASLQGSKNIQYF. In DNA, the CDR3 is TGCAGTGCTAGTCTCCAGGGATCCAAAAACATTCAGTACTTC.

The chain recombines TRBV7-8 with TRBJ2-1; TRBD2 matches 8 bases. V lost 2 bases to trimming and J lost 5 bases; unmatched junction nucleotides: 5. The CDR3 contains 15 residues. Germline V gene sequence: CDR1 SGHVS, CDR2 FQNEAQ. CDR3 DNA sequence: TGTGCCAGCAGCTTAAGGGGACTAGGAAACAATGAGCAGTTCTTC. This codes for CASSLRGLGNNEQFF.

This clone was observed a single time. The V and J genes are TRBV9 and TRBJ1-1, with D unclear. The ends were cut back, 0 bases at V and 6 bases at J, with 9 bases in the middle. Germline CDR1 and CDR2: SGDLS and YYNGEE. The CDR3 length is 13 residues. DNA of the CDR3: TGTGCCAGCAGCGTAGGAGGGCGGGCTGAAGCTTTCTTT. Protein sequence: CASSVGGRAEAFF.

The CDR3: CASSDLRSLAGPEQYF. The CDR3 DNA reads TGCGCCAGCAGCGATCTAAGGAGCCTAGCGGGGCCCGAGCAGTACTTC. V is TRBV10-1 and J is TRBJ2-7; 9 nucleotides align to TRBD2. The germline gives CDR1 WNHNN, CDR2 SYGVQD (reference sequence). Trimming at V came to 6 bases and at J to 6 bases, leaving 15 bases not matched to a gene. The CDR3 is 16 residues long.

The V and J genes are TRBV6-5 and TRBJ2-3; D uncertain. The CDR3 length is 11 residues. The V end lost 4 bases, the J end lost 4 bases, and 3 bases lay between the germline ends. Looked up from germline, CDR1 is MNHEY and CDR2 is SVGAGI. CDR3 nucleotide sequence: TGTGCCAGCAGTTCGGCAGATACGCAGTATTTT. It encodes CASSSADTQYF.

The J gene is TRBJ1-1, the V gene TRBV4-1; perhaps TRBD1 as D (6 bases). V was trimmed by 5 bases and J by 10 bases, leaving 14 bases between them. The CDR3 extends over 12 amino acids. Germline values: CDR1 MGHRA, CDR2 YSYEKL. The DNA for the CDR3 is TGCGCCAGCAGCGTACAGGGTCGTGGAGCTTTCTTT. Its translation: CASSVQGRGAFF.

The chain combines TRBV5-1 with TRBJ2-7; TRBD2 agrees at 7 bases. Germline V lookup: CDR1 SGHRS, CDR2 YFSETQ. Germline trimming cut 5 bases from V and 1 base from J; bases unmatched to any gene: 12. The CDR3 has 16 residues. This CDR3 is CASRRDLGGSSYEQYF. The DNA for the CDR3 is TGCGCCAGCAGGCGAGATTTAGGCGGGAGTTCCTACGAGCAGTACTTC.

The rearrangement links TRBV5-4 to TRBJ1-5; D ambiguous. Trimming stripped 6 bases from V and 9 bases from J, with 7 bases between. There are 10 residues in the CDR3. In germline, CDR1 is SGHNT, CDR2 YYREEE (reference sequence). The CDR3 region has the DNA TGTGCCAGCACCCCCGGGCCCCAGCATTTT. Its translation: CASTPGPQHF.

J is TRBJ2-7 and V is TRBV29-1; D not certain. The CDR3 is made up of 12 amino acids. Germline-derived CDR1 and CDR2 are SQVTM and ANQGSEA. V was trimmed by 6 bases and J by 2 bases, leaving 11 bases between them. The CDR3 coding sequence is TGCAGCGTAGTCCAGGATACCTACGAGCAGTACTTC. This translates into CSVVQDTYEQYF.

The chain has TRBV4-1 and TRBJ1-3, with 7 bases fitting TRBD1. The CDR3 contains 19 residues. V dropped 1 base and J dropped 0; count of bases not matched to a gene: 12. Germline V CDR1 and CDR2: MGHRA, YSYEKL. The CDR3 spells CASSQGGSGRGDSGNTIYF. The CDR3 DNA reads TGCGCCAGCAGCCAAGGGGGTTCCGGCAGGGGGGACTCTGGAAACACCATATATTTT.

This clone was recorded only once. The gene calls are TRBV15 and TRBJ2-7; a weak D match, TRBD1 (5 bases). This CDR3 region has 14 residues. Germline CDR1 reads LNHNV; CDR2 reads YYDKDF (reference sequence). V was shortened by 3 bases and J by 4 bases, with 13 bases between the two germline ends. The CDR3 DNA sequence: TGTGCCACCAGCAGGGATCAGGGAACGTACGAGCAGTACTTC. Residues: CATSRDQGTYEQYF.

V usage is TRBV27 and J usage is TRBJ2-1; TRBD2 matches 9 bases. The CDR3 has 15 amino acids. Trimming took 2 bases from V and 5 from J; bases not matched to a gene: 4. In germline, CDR1 is MNHEY, CDR2 SMNVEV (reference sequence). The CDR3 nucleotides read TGTGCCAGCAGTTTAAGGCGGGAGGGACACAATGAGCAGTTCTTC. This translates into CASSLRREGHNEQFF.

This sequence joins TRBV7-9 and TRBJ2-7, with D perhaps TRBD2 (6 bases). With 5 bases removed from V and 5 bases from J, the gap between germline ends came to 19 bases. This CDR3 is 15 amino acids long. Per the germline V gene, CDR1 is SEHNR and CDR2 is FQNEAQ (reference sequence). The CDR3 here is CASSILASTRDEQYF. DNA for the CDR3: TGTGCCAGCAGCATCCTAGCGTCTACTCGGGACGAGCAGTACTTC.

The chain joins TRBV5-5 to TRBJ2-7, with D maybe TRBD1 (7 bases). This CDR3 spans 15 amino acids. The germline CDR1 and CDR2 sequences are SGHKS and YYEKEE (reference sequence). Trimming cost V 4 bases and J 0 bases, with 14 bases left between them. The CDR3 sequence is CASSPRGTASYEQYF. The CDR3 bases are TGTGCCAGCAGCCCTCGGGGGACAGCCTCCTACGAGCAGTACTTC.

The chain is built from TRBV29-1 and TRBJ1-3; TRBD1 might be the D (5 bases). The CDR3 has 15 residues. CDR1 is SQVTM and CDR2 is ANQGSEA in the germline V gene. Trimming cost V 4 bases and J 3 bases, with 16 bases left between them. CDR3 residues: CSVAWQGGFGNTIYF. The CDR3 nucleotides read TGCAGCGTTGCTTGGCAGGGAGGATTTGGAAACACCATATATTTT.

This clone was seen only once. The rearrangement links TRBV7-9 to TRBJ1-1, with TRBD1 identical over 7 bases. This CDR3 comprises 12 residues. The germline V gene has CDR1 SEHNR and CDR2 FQNEAQ (reference sequence). V lost 4 bases to trimming and J lost 6 bases; unmatched junction nucleotides: 2. CDR3 sequence reads: CASSYTGAEAFF. The DNA for the CDR3 is TGTGCCAGCAGCTATACAGGGGCTGAAGCTTTCTTT.

The V and J genes are TRBV11-2 and TRBJ2-1; 8 nucleotides agree with TRBD2. Trimming at V came to 5 bases and at J to 2 bases, leaving 8 bases not matched to a gene. The CDR3 has 16 residues. CDR1 and CDR2 from the germline V gene are SGHAT and FQNNGV. CDR3 loop: CASSPLGLAAYNEQFF. As DNA, the CDR3 is TGTGCCAGCAGCCCCCTCGGACTAGCAGCCTACAATGAGCAGTTCTTC.

The chain links TRBV11-2 to TRBJ2-3; 11 positions match TRBD2. The germline gives CDR1 SGHAT, CDR2 FQNNGV. The CDR3 is 17 amino acids. V lost 5 bases and J lost 2; bases outside the gene matches: 9. The CDR3 DNA sequence: TGTGCCAGCAGCCAATCCACTAGCGGGAGATTCACAGATACGCAGTATTTT. It is translated as CASSQSTSGRFTDTQYF.

J is TRBJ1-1 and V is TRBV4-3; 7 bases align to TRBD1. Germline values: CDR1 LGHNA, CDR2 YSLEER. The CDR3 sequence is 15 residues long. V trimming: 2 bases; J trimming: 0 bases; junction bases outside the gene matches: 3. CDR3 sequence reads: CASSQTGELNTEAFF. In DNA form, the CDR3 reads TGCGCCAGCAGCCAAACAGGGGAGCTGAACACTGAAGCTTTCTTT.